This T cell receptor (beta chain) was observed in a study of blood T cell repertoires in COVID-19. Study context: In each case, the material was cDNA or gDNA derived from T cells, B-cell-depleted T cells, or PBMCs.

Original processing methods: From reference gene primer amplification, estimates of nucleated cell counts were derived. TCRdb keeps only in-frame clones here, not all; method: immunoSEQ multiplex PCR. D and trimming come from the DNA, and the V and J calls and clone size come from that table. The profile shows some 50,000 clones, around 87% of them singletons. This CDR3 has 16 residues. Germline V gene sequence: CDR1 MNHEY, CDR2 SMNVEV (reference sequence). Germline trimming cut 4 bases from V and 2 bases from J; bases unmatched to any gene: 5. The genes are TRBV27 and TRBJ2-1; 10 nucleotides align to TRBD2. The receptor was isolated from a man between 40 and 49 years old with active COVID-19. The specimen sequenced was peripheral blood. The chain's CDR3 is CASSSRGTSAYNEQFF. The CDR3 DNA sequence: TGTGCCAGCAGTTCTAGAGGGACTAGCGCCTACAATGAGCAGTTCTTC.